This T cell receptor beta chain derives from a study of tumor-infiltrating lymphocytes in primary liver carcinoma (dated by TCRdb to the late 2010s). As for the study more broadly: The five patients, three men and two women aged 30 to 69 years, had hepatocellular carcinoma (four) or combined HCC and intrahepatic cholangiocarcinoma (one). Tumors of the five patients were stage T1-T3 N0M0 with maximum diameters of roughly 4.2 to 11 cm. Reproducibility between technical replicate repertoires was high, with correlation coefficients above 0.95 and mean shared-clone rates about 0.9. A total of 35 or so specimens from 5 patients underwent TCRbeta repertoire sequencing, comprising about 25 tumor regions, 5 adjacent noncancerous liver tissues and 5 peripheral blood samples. Samples yielded roughly 3.5 to 8 million productive TCRbeta reads; read depth did not differ significantly between tissue types. Across five regions of each liver tumor, along with adjacent normal tissue and blood, the study brought together TCRbeta repertoire sequencing, expression microarrays and whole-exome sequencing.

Here is what the overall study found, with its caveats: With just 4 or 5 patients in the study, the authors point out that the findings should be validated in a larger study. A significantly larger repertoire fraction was made up by the top 250 clones in tumors than in blood (p = 0.039). Because only the TCR beta chain was sequenced and unpaired alpha chains were not captured, true repertoire diversity is likely underestimated. Since the samples were bulk and unsorted, there was no way to compare CD4+ and CD8+ T cell repertoires. Consistent with antigen-driven expansion, pairs of tumor regions showed higher repertoire overlap (mean roughly 35%) than either tumor-adjacent pairs (roughly 17%) or tumor-blood pairs (approximately 14%).

The CDR3, from cysteine to phenylalanine, totals 15 residues. Only the CDR3 portion is preserved as DNA: 45 bases, with reading frame beginning at the first base. From a lookup of the germline V gene, CDR1 and CDR2 are SGHAT and FQNNGV. In regard to this clonotype: The antigen it binds to is not known. One junction end disagrees with the germline gene, perhaps due to a read error.

Without any cell sorting, total RNA and DNA were co-extracted from around 18-30 mg of bulk tissue using the AllPrep DNA/RNA mini kit. Between late 2015 and 2016, five patients in China with histopathologically diagnosed primary liver carcinoma had surgical resection. At the time of sampling, the patients had chronic HBV infection and had not received any treatment. Each fresh piece of tumor and adjacent tissue was cut in two, with one half stored in RNAlater at -80 degrees C and the other half sent for histology. Starting from 450 to 500 ng total RNA, TCRbeta-specific cDNA was produced by reverse transcription with a constant-region primer and ProtoScript II reverse transcriptase. Construction of the TCRbeta libraries relied on three nested rounds of multiplex PCR, following a slightly modified ARM-PCR procedure. Each of the first two PCR rounds ran for approximately 11 cycles using multiplex TRBV1-TRBV30 forward primers together with a Cbeta reverse primer. Sample barcodes and Illumina adapters were attached in a final 25-cycle PCR using Deep VentR polymerase. Before sequencing, amplicons between 200 and 500 bp were purified from gel using a QIAquick gel extraction kit. An Illumina HiSeq 2500 was used to sequence the TCRbeta amplicons with 250-bp paired-end reads. In the source study's methods: Reads were quality-trimmed with Trimmomatic v0.33, and paired reads were merged with FLASH v1.2.11 to recover full CDR3 sequences. V, D and J germline segments were assigned to the rearranged TCRbeta sequences using MiGEC v1.2.1b. Clonotype statistics, along with Shannon-Wiener diversity indices, were calculated using VDJtools v1.0.0. Except for diversity analysis, only the 250 most abundant clonotypes of each sample were used in subsequent analyses to reduce sampling bias. The public reads were run again by TCRdb, first through fastp at Q25 and then through MiXCR, and only productive beta chains were kept. Identical CDR3 protein sequences are pooled into one entry, listed with their most common genes and DNA. It is TCRdb's table, rather than the study itself, that gives the V and J calls and clone size. The sample table records roughly 120,000 distinct CDR3 sequences; about two thirds of these occur just once. In total, the top ten clones hold 8.1% of the sample.

The chain links TRBV11-2 with TRBJ2-3; 7 bases in between match TRBD2. This sequence was found in a woman aged 55-70 years with primary liver carcinoma and hepatitis B virus infection. The sample comprised tumor-adjacent normal liver tissue. CDR3 protein: CASSFGLGRTDMQYF. At the DNA level, the sequence is TGTGCCAGCAGCTTCGGACTAGGACGTACAGATATGCAGTATTTC.